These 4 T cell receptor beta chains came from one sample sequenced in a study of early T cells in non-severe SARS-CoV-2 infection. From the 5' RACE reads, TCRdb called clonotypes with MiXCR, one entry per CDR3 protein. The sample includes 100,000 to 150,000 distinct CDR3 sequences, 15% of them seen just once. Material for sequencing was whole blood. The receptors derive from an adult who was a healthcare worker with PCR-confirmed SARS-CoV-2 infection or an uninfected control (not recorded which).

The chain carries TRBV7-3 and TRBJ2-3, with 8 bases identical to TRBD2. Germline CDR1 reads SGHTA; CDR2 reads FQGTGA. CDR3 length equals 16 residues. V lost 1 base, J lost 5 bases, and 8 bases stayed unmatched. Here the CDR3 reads CASSLIPGGPGDTQYF. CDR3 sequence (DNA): TGTGCCAGCAGCTTAATTCCGGGGGGGCCGGGAGATACGCAGTATTTT.

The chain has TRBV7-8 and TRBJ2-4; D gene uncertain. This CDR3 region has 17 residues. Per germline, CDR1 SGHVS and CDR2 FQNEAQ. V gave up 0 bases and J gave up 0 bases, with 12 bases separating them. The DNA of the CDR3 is TGTGCCAGCAGCTTAGCTCGGCGGTCGCTAGCCAAAAACATTCAGTACTTC. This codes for CASSLARRSLAKNIQYF.

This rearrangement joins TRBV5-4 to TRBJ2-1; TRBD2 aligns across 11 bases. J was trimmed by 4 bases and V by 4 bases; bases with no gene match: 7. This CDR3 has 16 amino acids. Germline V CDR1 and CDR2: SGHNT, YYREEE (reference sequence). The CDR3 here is CASSRPTSGEYNEQFF. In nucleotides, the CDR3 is TGTGCCAGCAGCAGACCGACTAGCGGGGAGTACAATGAGCAGTTCTTC.

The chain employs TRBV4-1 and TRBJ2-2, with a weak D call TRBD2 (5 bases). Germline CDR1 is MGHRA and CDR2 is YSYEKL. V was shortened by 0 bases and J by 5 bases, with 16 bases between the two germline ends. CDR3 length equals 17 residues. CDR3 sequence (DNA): TGCGCCAGCAGCCAAGAACGCCGAGGGATAGGAACCGGGGAGCTGTTTTTT. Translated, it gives CASSQERRGIGTGELFF.